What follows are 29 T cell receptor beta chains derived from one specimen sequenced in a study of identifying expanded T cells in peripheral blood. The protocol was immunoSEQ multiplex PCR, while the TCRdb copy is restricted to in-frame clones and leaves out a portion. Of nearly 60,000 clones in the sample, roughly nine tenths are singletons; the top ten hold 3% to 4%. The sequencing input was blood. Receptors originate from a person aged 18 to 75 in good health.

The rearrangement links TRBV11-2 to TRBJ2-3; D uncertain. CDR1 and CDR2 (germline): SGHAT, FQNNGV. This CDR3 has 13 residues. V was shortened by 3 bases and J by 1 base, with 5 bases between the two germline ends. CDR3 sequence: CASSFLGTDTQYF. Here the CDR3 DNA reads TGTGCCAGCAGCTTCCTCGGCACAGATACGCAGTATTTT.

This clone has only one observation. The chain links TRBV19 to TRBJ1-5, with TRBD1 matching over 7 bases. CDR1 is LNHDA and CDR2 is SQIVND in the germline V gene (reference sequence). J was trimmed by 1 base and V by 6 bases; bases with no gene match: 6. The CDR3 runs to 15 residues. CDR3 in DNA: TGTGCCAGTAGGAAGACAGGGACCAGCAATCAGCCCCAGCATTTT. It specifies CASRKTGTSNQPQHF.

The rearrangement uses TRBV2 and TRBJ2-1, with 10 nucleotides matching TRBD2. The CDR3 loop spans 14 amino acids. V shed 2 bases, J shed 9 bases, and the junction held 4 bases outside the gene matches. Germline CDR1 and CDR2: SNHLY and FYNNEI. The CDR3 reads CASSELAGVGEQFF. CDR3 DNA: TGTGCCAGCAGTGAACTAGCGGGAGTGGGTGAGCAGTTCTTC.

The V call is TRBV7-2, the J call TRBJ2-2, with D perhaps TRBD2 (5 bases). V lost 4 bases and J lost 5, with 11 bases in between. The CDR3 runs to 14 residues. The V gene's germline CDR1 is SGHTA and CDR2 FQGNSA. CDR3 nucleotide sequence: TGTGCCAGCAGCTCACCGGGATGGACCGGGGAGCTGTTTTTT. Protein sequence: CASSSPGWTGELFF.

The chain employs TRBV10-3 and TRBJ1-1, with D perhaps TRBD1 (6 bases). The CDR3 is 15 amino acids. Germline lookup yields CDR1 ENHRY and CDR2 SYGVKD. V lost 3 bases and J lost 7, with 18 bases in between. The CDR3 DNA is TGTGCCATCAGTGATTTAGGGGGGGCGGAGGATGAAGCTTTCTTT. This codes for CAISDLGGAEDEAFF.

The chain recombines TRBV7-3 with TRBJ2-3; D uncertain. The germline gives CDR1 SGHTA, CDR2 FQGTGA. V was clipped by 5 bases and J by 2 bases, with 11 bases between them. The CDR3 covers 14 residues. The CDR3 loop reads CASSRGGNTDTQYF. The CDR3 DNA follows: TGTGCCAGCAGCCGCGGCGGCAACACAGATACGCAGTATTTT.

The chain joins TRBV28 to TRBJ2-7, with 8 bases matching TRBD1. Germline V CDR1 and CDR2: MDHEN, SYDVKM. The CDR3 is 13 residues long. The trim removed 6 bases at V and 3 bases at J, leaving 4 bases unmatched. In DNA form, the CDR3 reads TGTGCCAGCAGACCAGGGGGCGTCTACGAGCAGTACTTC. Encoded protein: CASRPGGVYEQYF.

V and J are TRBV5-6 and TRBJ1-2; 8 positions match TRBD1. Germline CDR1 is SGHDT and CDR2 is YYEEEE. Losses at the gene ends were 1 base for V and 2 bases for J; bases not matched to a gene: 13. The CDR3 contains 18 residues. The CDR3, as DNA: TGTGCCAGCAGCTTGAGATGGACAGGGTGGTTACCCAACTATGGCTACACCTTC. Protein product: CASSLRWTGWLPNYGYTF. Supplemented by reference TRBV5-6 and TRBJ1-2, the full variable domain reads DAGVTQSPTHLIKTRGQQVTLRCSPKSGHDTVSWYQQALGQGPQFIFQYYEEEERQRGNFPDRFSGHQFPNYSSELNVNALLLGDSALYLCASSLRWTGWLPNYGYTFGSGTRLTVV.

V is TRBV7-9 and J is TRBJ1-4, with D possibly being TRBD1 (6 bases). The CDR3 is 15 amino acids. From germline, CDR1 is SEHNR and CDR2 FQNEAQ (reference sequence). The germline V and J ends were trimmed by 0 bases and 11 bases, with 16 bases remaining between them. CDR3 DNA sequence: TGTGCCAGCAGCTTAGCGCTTGGAGGGGGTGAGAAACTGTTTTTT. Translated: CASSLALGGGEKLFF.

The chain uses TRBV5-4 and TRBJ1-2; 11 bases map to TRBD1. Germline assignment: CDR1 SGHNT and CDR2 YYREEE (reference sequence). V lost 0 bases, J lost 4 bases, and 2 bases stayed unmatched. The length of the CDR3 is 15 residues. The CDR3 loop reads CASSLGTGGAYGYTF. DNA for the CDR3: TGTGCCAGCAGCTTGGGGACAGGGGGCGCCTATGGCTACACCTTC.

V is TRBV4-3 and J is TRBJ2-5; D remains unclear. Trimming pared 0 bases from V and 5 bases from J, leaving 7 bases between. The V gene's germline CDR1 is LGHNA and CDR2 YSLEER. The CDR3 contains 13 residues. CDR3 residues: CASSQDAWETQYF. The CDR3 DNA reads TGCGCCAGCAGCCAAGACGCTTGGGAGACCCAGTACTTC.

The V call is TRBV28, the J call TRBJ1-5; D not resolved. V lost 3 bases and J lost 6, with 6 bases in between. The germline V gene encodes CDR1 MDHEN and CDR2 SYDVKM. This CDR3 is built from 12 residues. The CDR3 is CASSFLPQPQHF. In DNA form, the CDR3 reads TGTGCCAGCAGTTTCCTCCCTCAGCCCCAGCATTTT.

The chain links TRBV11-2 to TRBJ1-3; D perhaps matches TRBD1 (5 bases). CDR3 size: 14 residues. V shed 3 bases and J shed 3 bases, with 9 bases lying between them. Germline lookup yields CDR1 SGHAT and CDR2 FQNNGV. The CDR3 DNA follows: TGTGCCAGCAGCTTCGAGGGGTTTGGAAACACCATATATTTT. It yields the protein CASSFEGFGNTIYF.

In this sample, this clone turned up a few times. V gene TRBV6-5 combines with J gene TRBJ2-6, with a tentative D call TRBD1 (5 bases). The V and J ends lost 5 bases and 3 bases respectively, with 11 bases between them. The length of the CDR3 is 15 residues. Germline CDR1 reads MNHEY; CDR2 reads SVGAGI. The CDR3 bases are TGTGCCAGCAGTGGGGCGATTGATGGGGCCAACGTCCTGACTTTC. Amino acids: CASSGAIDGANVLTF.

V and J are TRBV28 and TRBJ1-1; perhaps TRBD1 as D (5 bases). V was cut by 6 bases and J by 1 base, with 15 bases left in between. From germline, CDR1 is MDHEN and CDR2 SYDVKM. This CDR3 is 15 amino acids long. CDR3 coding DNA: TGTGCCAGCAGCCCTAGGGGAACAGGGAACACTGAAGCTTTCTTT. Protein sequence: CASSPRGTGNTEAFF.

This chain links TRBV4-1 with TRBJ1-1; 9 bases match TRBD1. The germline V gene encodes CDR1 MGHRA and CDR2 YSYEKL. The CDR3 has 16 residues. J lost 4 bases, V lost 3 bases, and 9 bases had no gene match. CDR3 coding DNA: TGCGCCAGCAGCCAGGTACAAACAGGGGGCATCACTGAAGCTTTCTTT. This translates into CASSQVQTGGITEAFF.

For the CDR3, the DNA is TGTGCCAGCAGCCAAGATCTGGGGATAGCGGCTAGCACAGATACGCAGTATTTT. Protein sequence: CASSQDLGIAASTDTQYF. The chain employs TRBV4-2 and TRBJ2-3; TRBD2 is a possible D gene (6 bases). This CDR3 is 18 amino acids long. V lost 0 bases and J 0 bases, leaving 16 bases between the germline ends. Germline V gene lookup returns CDR1 LGHNA and CDR2 YNFKEQ.

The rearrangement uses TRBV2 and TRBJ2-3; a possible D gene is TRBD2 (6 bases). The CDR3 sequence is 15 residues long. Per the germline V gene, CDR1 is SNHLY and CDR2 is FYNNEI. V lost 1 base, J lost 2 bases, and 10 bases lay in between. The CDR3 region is CASSEGGVSTDTQYF. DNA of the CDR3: TGTGCCAGCAGTGAAGGGGGGGTGTCCACAGATACGCAGTATTTT.

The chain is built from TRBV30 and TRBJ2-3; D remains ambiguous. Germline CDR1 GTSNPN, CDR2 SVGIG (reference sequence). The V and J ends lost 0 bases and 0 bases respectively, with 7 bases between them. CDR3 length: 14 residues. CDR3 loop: CAWSVSRSTDTQYF. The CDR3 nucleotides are TGTGCCTGGAGTGTATCCAGAAGCACAGATACGCAGTATTTT.

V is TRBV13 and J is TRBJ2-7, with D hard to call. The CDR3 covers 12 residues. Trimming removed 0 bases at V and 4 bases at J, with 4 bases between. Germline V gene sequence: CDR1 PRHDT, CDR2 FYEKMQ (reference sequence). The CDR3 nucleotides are TGTGCCAGCAGCTTAGGGGGGTACGAGCAGTACTTC. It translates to CASSLGGYEQYF.

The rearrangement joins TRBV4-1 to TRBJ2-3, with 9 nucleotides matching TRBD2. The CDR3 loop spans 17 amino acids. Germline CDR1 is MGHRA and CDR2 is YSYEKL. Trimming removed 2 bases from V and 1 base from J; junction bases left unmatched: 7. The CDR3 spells CASSQPGTSRRTDTQYF. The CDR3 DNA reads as TGCGCCAGCAGCCAACCTGGGACTAGCAGACGCACAGATACGCAGTATTTT.

DNA for the CDR3: TGTGCCAGCAGTTACAGTGTGGGAGATACGCAGTATTTT. Translated, it gives CASSYSVGDTQYF. This chain connects TRBV6-5 to TRBJ2-3, with no clear D. Trimming removed 2 bases at V and 5 bases at J, with 8 bases between. Germline CDR1 MNHEY, CDR2 SVGAGI. CDR3 length: 13 amino acids.

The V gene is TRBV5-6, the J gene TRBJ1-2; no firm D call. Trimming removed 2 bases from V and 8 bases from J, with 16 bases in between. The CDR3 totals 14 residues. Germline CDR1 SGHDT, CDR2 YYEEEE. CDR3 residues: CASSFGRTEGGYTF. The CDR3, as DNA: TGTGCCAGCAGCTTTGGGAGGACGGAGGGAGGCTACACCTTC.

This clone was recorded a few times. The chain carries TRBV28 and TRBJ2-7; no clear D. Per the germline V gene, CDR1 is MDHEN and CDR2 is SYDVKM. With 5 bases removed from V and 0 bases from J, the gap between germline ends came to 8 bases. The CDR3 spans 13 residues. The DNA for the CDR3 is TGTGCCAGCAGTCCTAAGAGCTCCTACGAGCAGTACTTC. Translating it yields CASSPKSSYEQYF.

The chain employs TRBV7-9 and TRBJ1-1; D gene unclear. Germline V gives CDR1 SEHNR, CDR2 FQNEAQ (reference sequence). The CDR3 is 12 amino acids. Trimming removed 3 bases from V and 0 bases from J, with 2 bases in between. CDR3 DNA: TGTGCCAGCAGCTTCATGAACACTGAAGCTTTCTTT. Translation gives CASSFMNTEAFF.

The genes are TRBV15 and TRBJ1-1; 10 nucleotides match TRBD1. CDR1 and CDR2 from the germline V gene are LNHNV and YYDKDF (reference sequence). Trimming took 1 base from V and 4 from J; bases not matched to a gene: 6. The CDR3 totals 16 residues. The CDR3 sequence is CATSRGRTGGITEAFF. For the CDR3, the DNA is TGTGCCACCAGCAGAGGAAGGACAGGGGGAATCACTGAAGCTTTCTTT.

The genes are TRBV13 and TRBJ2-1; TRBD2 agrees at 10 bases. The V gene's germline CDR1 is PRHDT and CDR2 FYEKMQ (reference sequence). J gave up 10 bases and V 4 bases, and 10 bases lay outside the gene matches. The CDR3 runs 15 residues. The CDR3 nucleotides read TGTGCCAGCAGCTCGGTAGGAGCGGGAGGGAGGGAGCAGTTCTTC. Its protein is CASSSVGAGGREQFF.

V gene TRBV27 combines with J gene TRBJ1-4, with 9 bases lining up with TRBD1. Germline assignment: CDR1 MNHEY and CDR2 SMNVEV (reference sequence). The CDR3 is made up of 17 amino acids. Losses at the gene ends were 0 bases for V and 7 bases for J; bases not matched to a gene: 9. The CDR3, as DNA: TGTGCCAGCAGTTTATCGTCGCCAGACAGGGGGGTTGAAAAACTGTTTTTT. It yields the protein CASSLSSPDRGVEKLFF.

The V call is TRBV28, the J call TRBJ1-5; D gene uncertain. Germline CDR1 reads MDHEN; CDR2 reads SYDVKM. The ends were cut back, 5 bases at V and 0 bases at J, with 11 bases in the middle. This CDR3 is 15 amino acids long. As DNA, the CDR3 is TGTGCCAGCAGTCCGCCGGGGTATAGCAATCAGCCCCAGCATTTT. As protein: CASSPPGYSNQPQHF. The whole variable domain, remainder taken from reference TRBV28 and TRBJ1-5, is DVKVTQSSRYLVKRTGEKVFLECVQDMDHENMFWYRQDPGLGLRLIYFSYDVKMKEKGDIPEGYSVSREKKERFSLILESASTNQTSMYLCASSPPGYSNQPQHFGDGTRLSIL.